The rows below give T cell receptor beta chains drawn from one sample of a study of blood T cell repertoires in COVID-19. Measured with immunoSEQ multiplex PCR; TCRdb has only the in-frame clones, and not every one. The sample lists approximately 290,000 clones; about 89% were seen once. The sample was peripheral blood. Receptors originate from a woman aged 55-70 years with acute or convalescent COVID-19. Each CDR3 is given with its conserved first and last residue. A D gene is named only where the DNA matches it firmly. Some rows mark clone size as missing; the rest say once, few, many or name a class of expanded clone.

V	J	D	size	DNA	CDR3
TRBV6-2/TRBV6-3	TRBJ1-4	.	.	TGTGCCAGCAGTTACGGGAGGTTGTATGAAAAACTGTTTTTT	CASSYGRLYEKLFF
TRBV28	TRBJ2-7	.	many	TGTGCCAGCAGTTTAAGGGACACCGGGCAGTACTTC	CASSLRDTGQYF
TRBV11-2	TRBJ2-1	.	.	TGTGCCAGCAGCTGGAAGGGGGATGAGCAGTTCTTC	CASSWKGDEQFF
TRBV18	TRBJ1-6	.	.	TGTGCCAGCTCACCGACGGACAACAATAATTCACCCCTCCACTTT	CASSPTDNNNSPLHF
TRBV7-2	TRBJ1-2	.	.	TGTGCCAGCAGCTTAGACACAGGTTCTGGCTACACCTTC	CASSLDTGSGYTF
TRBV13	TRBJ2-7	TRBD1	.	TGTGCCAGCAACCCGAGGACAGGGGGCGAAATCTACGAGCAGTACTTC	CASNPRTGGEIYEQYF
TRBV29-1	TRBJ2-3	.	.	TGCAGCGTTTTCAGGGATACGCAGTATTTT	CSVFRDTQYF
TRBV25-1	TRBJ2-7	.	.	TGTGCCAGCAGTGCTTCAGGGTACGAGCAGTACTTC	CASSASGYEQYF
TRBV3-1/TRBV3-2	TRBJ1-4	.	.	TGTGCCAGCAGCCAAGAGAGGGAGGGGGAGGAAAAACTGTTTTTT	CASSQEREGEEKLFF
TRBV28	TRBJ2-7	TRBD2	.	TGTGCCAGCAGTTTCAGAGGACTAGCGGGGGGGCCGCGGGAGCAGTACTTC	CASSFRGLAGGPREQYF
TRBV28	TRBJ2-7	TRBD1	.	TGTGCCAGCATTGACAGGGGGGCGATATACGAGCAGTACTTC	CASIDRGAIYEQYF
TRBV27	TRBJ2-2	.	.	TGTGCCAGCACCCGGTCAGGGAACACCGGGGAGCTGTTTTTT	CASTRSGNTGELFF
TRBV4-3	TRBJ2-3	TRBD2	.	TGCGCCAGCAGCTCACTAGCGATCAGCACAGATACGCAGTATTTT	CASSSLAISTDTQYF
TRBV10-2	TRBJ1-2	.	.	TGCGCCAGCAGTGAGGACAGGAACTATGGCTACACCTTC	CASSEDRNYGYTF
TRBV28	TRBJ1-2	.	.	TGTGCCAGCAGCTATAATAGGGGGACCTATGGCTACACCTTC	CASSYNRGTYGYTF
TRBV14	TRBJ2-7	TRBD2	.	TGTGCCAGCAGCCAAGATCCCAGCGGGGTAAGCGAGCAGTACTTC	CASSQDPSGVSEQYF
TRBV27	TRBJ1-6	.	.	TGTGCCAGCAGCTGGCGGGGGGGAGATTCACCCCTCCACTTT	CASSWRGGDSPLHF
TRBV27	TRBJ1-6	.	.	TGTGCCTTCCGGACGGGGAGTAATTCACCCCTCCACTTT	CAFRTGSNSPLHF
TRBV6-4	TRBJ1-1	.	once	TGTGCCAGCAGCCCTGACATTGGGAGTGAAGCTTTCTTT	CASSPDIGSEAFF
TRBV9	TRBJ2-3	.	.	TGTGCCAGCAGCGTCAAACAGGGAAGTACAGATACGCAGTATTTT	CASSVKQGSTDTQYF
TRBV5-6	TRBJ2-5	.	.	TGTGCCAGCAGCACCCGGGGACAAGAGACCCAGTACTTC	CASSTRGQETQYF
TRBV4-2	TRBJ2-2	TRBD2	.	TGTGCCAGCAGCCAAGGTCTGAGACTAGCGGGCCTCAACACCGGGGAGCTGTTTTTT	CASSQGLRLAGLNTGELFF
TRBV9	TRBJ2-1	.	.	TGTGCCAGCAGCGTGGACAGTACATACAATGAGCAGTTCTTC	CASSVDSTYNEQFF
TRBV5-4	TRBJ1-1	.	.	TGTGCCAGCAGGGCCGGAGCCTTCGAGGGAACTGAAGCTTTCTTT	CASRAGAFEGTEAFF
TRBV19	TRBJ2-1	.	.	TGTGCCAGTAGTATAGGGAGGAATGAGCAGTTCTTC	CASSIGRNEQFF
TRBV3-1/TRBV3-2	TRBJ1-1	.	.	TGTGCCAGCAGCCCTGTGGGGAGCAAAACCACTGAAGCTTTCTTT	CASSPVGSKTTEAFF
TRBV11-3	TRBJ1-5	TRBD1	.	TGTGCCAGCAGCTTAAGGGACAGGGTCCAGCGGCCCCAGCATTTT	CASSLRDRVQRPQHF
TRBV24-1	TRBJ2-1	.	.	TGTGCCACCAGTGATTTGCTAGCAGGTGAGCAGTTCTTC	CATSDLLAGEQFF
TRBV28	TRBJ1-2	.	once	TGTGCCAGCAGCCTTGGTGGAACCGGGAACTATGGCTACACCTTC	CASSLGGTGNYGYTF
TRBV14	TRBJ1-3	TRBD1	.	TGTGCCAGCAGCTCCCGGACAGGGAGGAACACCATATATTTT	CASSSRTGRNTIYF
TRBV7-2	TRBJ2-4	TRBD2	.	TGTGCCAGCAGCTTAGGGACCCTGACAGCGGGAATAAACATTCAGTACTTC	CASSLGTLTAGINIQYF
TRBV27	TRBJ2-7	.	.	TGTGCCAGCAGTTTATCCACCCTAGGCTACGAGCAGTACTTC	CASSLSTLGYEQYF
TRBV5-1	TRBJ1-1	TRBD1	.	TGCGCCAGCAGCTTATCGACAGGGACGAACACTGAAGCTTTCTTT	CASSLSTGTNTEAFF
TRBV23-1	TRBJ2-2	TRBD1	.	TGCGCCAGCAGTCAACCGGACAGGGGACAAAACACCGGGGAGCTGTTTTTT	CASSQPDRGQNTGELFF
TRBV28	TRBJ2-7	TRBD2	.	TGTGCCAGCAATTTAGCGGGAGCGAGATACGAGCAGTACTTC	CASNLAGARYEQYF
TRBV5-4	TRBJ1-1	TRBD1	.	TGTGCCAGCAGCTTTAAGTTACAGGGGCGCCCAGCTTTCTTT	CASSFKLQGRPAFF
TRBV5-6	TRBJ1-6	.	.	TGTGCCAGCAGCTTAGGGGCGGGAGACGGGAATTCACCCCTCCACTTT	CASSLGAGDGNSPLHF
TRBV5-1	TRBJ2-1	TRBD2	.	TGCGCCAGCAGCTGGACTAGCGGTCGCTCCTACAATGAGCAGTTCTTC	CASSWTSGRSYNEQFF
TRBV6-5	TRBJ1-1	.	.	TGTGCCAGCAGTTCCCTCGGGGGGGGCACTGAAGCTTTCTTT	CASSSLGGGTEAFF
TRBV3-1/TRBV3-2	TRBJ1-4	.	.	TGTGCCAGCAGCCAAGAGGACAGCCTGAATGAAAAACTGTTTTTT	CASSQEDSLNEKLFF
TRBV5-1	TRBJ2-2	TRBD1	.	TGCGCCAGCAGCCTAGGACAGGGGGCCGGGGAGCTGTTTTTT	CASSLGQGAGELFF
TRBV7-6	TRBJ2-6	.	.	TGTGCCAGCAGCCAAGTCGCAGGGGCTGGGGCCAACGTCCTGACTTTC	CASSQVAGAGANVLTF
TRBV19	TRBJ2-3	.	.	TGTGCCAGTAGTATCCGGGGGTTTAGCACAGATACGCAGTATTTT	CASSIRGFSTDTQYF
TRBV9	TRBJ1-2	.	.	TGTGCCAGCAGCCCCCGTGGCCTAGCTAACTATGGCTACACCTTC	CASSPRGLANYGYTF
TRBV5-6	TRBJ2-7	.	once	TGTGCCAGCAGCACCTCGACAGCCTACGAGCAGTACTTC	CASSTSTAYEQYF
TRBV30	TRBJ1-1	.	.	TGTGCCTGGAGTACTAATTTAGGGACAATGAACACTGAAGCTTTCTTT	CAWSTNLGTMNTEAFF
TRBV28	TRBJ1-4	TRBD1	.	TGTGCCAGCAGTCCTACAGGGGTAACTAATGAAAAACTGTTTTTT	CASSPTGVTNEKLFF
TRBV10-1	TRBJ1-5	.	.	TGCGCCAGCATGGCCCTGGGCAATCAGCCCCAGCATTTT	CASMALGNQPQHF